One sample yielded the 8 T cell receptor beta chains listed below, sequenced in a study of blood T cell repertoires in COVID-19. Repertoires were generated with immunoSEQ multiplex PCR, while TCRdb's copy carries only in-frame clones and drops some. Among about 89,000 clones listed, approximately 88% were seen once. Sample: peripheral blood. Source of these receptors: a man between 60 and 75 years old with acute or convalescent COVID-19.

V is TRBV27 and J is TRBJ2-1; 7 nucleotides match TRBD1. The V and J ends lost 2 bases and 4 bases, in that order; junction bases with no gene match: 5. The CDR3 contains 15 residues. Germline V gives CDR1 MNHEY, CDR2 SMNVEV (reference sequence). The CDR3 is CASSLQQGRYNEQFF. Written as DNA, the CDR3 is TGTGCCAGCAGTTTACAACAGGGGCGTTACAATGAGCAGTTCTTC.

The V call is TRBV5-4, the J call TRBJ2-7; TRBD2 matches 8 bases. Germline V lookup: CDR1 SGHNT, CDR2 YYREEE (reference sequence). The CDR3 sequence is 13 residues long. Unmatched junction bases numbered 2, after V lost 4 bases and J lost 2 bases. The CDR3 DNA sequence: TGTGCCAGCAGCCCGGGACTAGCCTACGAGCAGTACTTC. Translating it yields CASSPGLAYEQYF.

The chain employs TRBV5-1 and TRBJ2-7; TRBD1 agrees at 7 bases. V was pared by 6 bases and J by 1 base, with 10 bases of the junction left unmatched. The CDR3 is 15 amino acids. CDR1 SGHRS and CDR2 YFSETQ come from the germline V gene. The CDR3 reads CASILSPGQSYEQYF. DNA for the CDR3: TGCGCCAGCATCTTATCACCGGGACAGTCCTACGAGCAGTACTTC.

The chain has TRBV5-4 and TRBJ2-5, with TRBD1 matching over 12 bases. This CDR3 contains 15 residues. Trimming cost V 3 bases and J 3 bases; bases outside gene matches: 3. CDR1 SGHNT and CDR2 YYREEE come from the germline V gene (reference sequence). CDR3 amino acids: CASSWDRGREETQYF. As DNA, the CDR3 is TGTGCCAGCAGCTGGGACAGGGGGCGGGAAGAGACCCAGTACTTC.

The chain uses TRBV9 and TRBJ2-5; 9 nucleotides align to TRBD1. V lost 4 bases and J lost 3; bases outside the gene matches: 4. This CDR3 comprises 14 residues. Looked up from germline, CDR1 is SGDLS and CDR2 is YYNGEE. CDR3 residues: CASSPRQGEETQYF. The CDR3 coding sequence is TGTGCCAGCAGCCCGAGACAGGGGGAAGAGACCCAGTACTTC.

J is TRBJ1-2 and V is TRBV29-1, with 12 bases matching TRBD1. The CDR3 has 14 residues. Trimming removed 7 bases from V and 0 bases from J; junction bases left unmatched: 3. Germline V gene lookup returns CDR1 SQVTM and CDR2 ANQGSEA. This CDR3 reads CSGGQGATNYGYTF. As DNA, the CDR3 is TGCAGCGGGGGACAGGGGGCGACTAACTATGGCTACACCTTC.

The V gene is TRBV6-5, the J gene TRBJ2-3; maybe TRBD2 (5 bases). CDR3 size: 14 residues. CDR1 is MNHEY, CDR2 SVGAGI, per germline. V gave up 4 bases and J gave up 4 bases, with 12 bases separating them. CDR3 sequence: CASSSGSSADTQYF. In DNA, the CDR3 is TGTGCCAGCAGTTCGGGGTCAAGTGCAGATACGCAGTATTTT.

The rearrangement links TRBV4-1 to TRBJ2-4; 12 bases align to TRBD2. The CDR3 runs to 16 residues. After removal of 0 bases from V and 8 bases from J, the junction contained 5 bases not matched to a gene. From germline, CDR1 is MGHRA and CDR2 YSYEKL. The CDR3 protein is CASSQDRLAGEDIQYF. In nucleotides, the CDR3 is TGCGCCAGCAGCCAAGATAGACTAGCGGGAGAGGACATTCAGTACTTC.